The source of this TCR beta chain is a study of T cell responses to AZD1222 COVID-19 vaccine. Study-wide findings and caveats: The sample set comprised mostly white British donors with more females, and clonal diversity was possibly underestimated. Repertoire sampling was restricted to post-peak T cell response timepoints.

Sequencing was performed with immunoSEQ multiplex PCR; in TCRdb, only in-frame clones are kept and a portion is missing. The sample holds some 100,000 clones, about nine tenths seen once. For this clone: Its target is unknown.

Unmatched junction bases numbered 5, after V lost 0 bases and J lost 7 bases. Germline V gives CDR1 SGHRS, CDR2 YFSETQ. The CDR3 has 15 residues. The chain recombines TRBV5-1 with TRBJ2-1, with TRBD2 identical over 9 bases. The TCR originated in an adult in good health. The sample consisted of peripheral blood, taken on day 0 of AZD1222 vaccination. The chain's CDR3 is CASSLEYSGRNEQFF. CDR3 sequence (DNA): TGCGCCAGCAGCTTGGAATACAGCGGGAGGAATGAGCAGTTCTTC. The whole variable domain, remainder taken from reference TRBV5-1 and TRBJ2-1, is KAGVTQTPRYLIKTRGQQVTLSCSPISGHRSVSWYQQTPGQGLQFLFEYFSETQRNKGNFPGRFSGRQFSNSRSEMNVSTLELGDSALYLCASSLEYSGRNEQFFGPGTRLTVL.